The 30 T cell receptor beta chains below all came from one sample that was sequenced in a study of T cell responses to AZD1222 COVID-19 vaccine. Measured with immunoSEQ multiplex PCR; TCRdb has only the in-frame clones, and not every one. The table includes more than 75,000 clones, 92% detected once. The material was peripheral blood, obtained on day 0 of AZD1222 vaccination. Receptor source: an adult in good health.

This sequence joins TRBV4-2 and TRBJ2-3; TRBD2 matches 11 bases. Trimming took 5 bases from V and 0 from J; bases not matched to a gene: 4. Looked up from germline, CDR1 is LGHNA and CDR2 is YNFKEQ. The CDR3 totals 16 residues. Written as DNA, the CDR3 is TGTGCCAGCAGCTTTCGACTAGCGGGAAGCACAGATACGCAGTATTTT. Translated, it gives CASSFRLAGSTDTQYF.

This chain joins TRBV27 and TRBJ2-3; TRBD1 matches 9 bases. This CDR3 spans 15 amino acids. Germline CDR1 and CDR2: MNHEY and SMNVEV (reference sequence). The V gene end was trimmed by 8 bases and the J gene end by 6 bases; junction bases not matched to a gene: 12. In DNA form, the CDR3 reads TGTGCCAGCGGACGCCCCGGGACAGGGTTGGATACGCAGTATTTT. Residues: CASGRPGTGLDTQYF.

The J gene is TRBJ1-5, the V gene TRBV28; 8 nucleotides agree with TRBD1. Germline V gene data show CDR1 as MDHEN and CDR2 as SYDVKM. V was pared by 7 bases and J by 4 bases, with 9 bases of the junction left unmatched. The CDR3 runs 15 residues. CDR3 residues: CASIQRQGLNQPQHF. The CDR3 region has the DNA TGTGCCAGCATCCAACGACAGGGGTTAAATCAGCCCCAGCATTTT.

V usage is TRBV24-1 and J usage is TRBJ2-1, with a possible D match to TRBD2 (7 bases). Trimming shortened V by 5 bases and J by 0 bases, and 13 bases separated the two germline ends. The germline V gene has CDR1 KGHDR and CDR2 SFDVKD. This CDR3 contains 16 residues. The chain's CDR3 is CATSGGGGNSYNEQFF. The CDR3 region has the DNA TGTGCCACCAGTGGGGGGGGCGGCAACTCCTACAATGAGCAGTTCTTC.

This clone was seen a single time. The CDR3 nucleotides are TGTGCCAGCTCCGAACCGGGGGTTCAGACCCAGTACTTC. Translating gives CASSEPGVQTQYF. This chain joins TRBV18 and TRBJ2-5; perhaps TRBD2 as D (6 bases). Trimming pared 6 bases from V and 6 bases from J, leaving 14 bases between. Germline CDR1 KGHSH, CDR2 LQKENI. This CDR3 region has 13 residues.

The J gene is TRBJ1-3, the V gene TRBV5-1; D call uncertain. Trimming removed 3 bases at V and 3 bases at J, with 4 bases between. The CDR3 runs 12 residues. Germline V gene data show CDR1 as SGHRS and CDR2 as YFSETQ. This chain's CDR3 is CASSSLGNTIYF. Here the CDR3 DNA reads TGCGCCAGCAGCTCTCTTGGAAACACCATATATTTT.

The V and J genes are TRBV24-1 and TRBJ2-1; 7 bases agree with TRBD1. V trimming: 3 bases; J trimming: 5 bases; junction bases outside the gene matches: 9. Germline CDR1 KGHDR, CDR2 SFDVKD. The CDR3 length is 16 residues. The chain's CDR3 is CATSDPPGQEDNEQFF. CDR3 in DNA: TGTGCCACCAGTGATCCCCCCGGACAGGAGGACAATGAGCAGTTCTTC.

This rearrangement joins TRBV5-8 to TRBJ2-7, with a tentative D call TRBD1 (5 bases). Germline V gene lookup returns CDR1 SGHTS and CDR2 YDEGEE. Trimming shortened V by 6 bases and J by 3 bases, and 16 bases separated the two germline ends. There are 14 residues in the CDR3. CDR3 bases: TGTGCCAGCACACCCAGGCAGGGTAACTACGAGCAGTACTTC. Its translation: CASTPRQGNYEQYF.

V gene TRBV9 combines with J gene TRBJ2-2, with 9 nucleotides matching TRBD1. J lost 6 bases, V lost 4 bases, and 10 bases had no gene match. There are 16 residues in the CDR3. In germline, CDR1 is SGDLS, CDR2 YYNGEE. The CDR3 reads CASSPQGTGFAGELFF. The CDR3 DNA reads TGTGCCAGCAGCCCTCAAGGGACAGGGTTTGCCGGGGAGCTGTTTTTT.

The chain carries TRBV3-1 (or the pseudogene TRBV3-2) and TRBJ1-3; D not resolved. V lost 1 base to trimming and J lost 8 bases, with 6 bases between them. The CDR3 covers 12 residues. Germline CDR1 is LGHDT and CDR2 is YNNKEL (reference sequence). The CDR3 protein is CASSQGADTIYF. In nucleotides, the CDR3 is TGTGCCAGCAGCCAAGGGGCGGACACCATATATTTT.

The chain recombines TRBV7-9 with TRBJ2-2; 12 nucleotides match TRBD1. Germline V gives CDR1 SEHNR, CDR2 FQNEAQ (reference sequence). The CDR3 covers 16 residues. Germline trimming cut 5 bases from V and 7 bases from J; bases unmatched to any gene: 8. The CDR3 DNA follows: TGTGCCAGCAGCCCTGGGACAGGGGGCCACATCGGGGAGCTGTTTTTT. This sequence encodes CASSPGTGGHIGELFF. Complete variable domain (other parts from reference TRBV7-9 and TRBJ2-2): DTGVSQNPRHKITKRGQNVTFRCDPISEHNRLYWYRQTLGQGPEFLTYFQNEAQLEKSRLLSDRFSAERPKGSFSTLEIQRTEQGDSAMYLCASSPGTGGHIGELFFGEGSRLTVL.

V and J are TRBV3-1 (or the pseudogene TRBV3-2) and TRBJ1-6; D is possibly TRBD1 (6 bases). V lost 4 bases and J lost 4, with 14 bases in between. The V gene's germline CDR1 is LGHDT and CDR2 YNNKEL (reference sequence). This CDR3 is 16 amino acids long. As DNA, the CDR3 is TGTGCCAGCAGCCCCCGGACAGCTAATTATAATTCACCCCTCCACTTT. Protein sequence: CASSPRTANYNSPLHF.

This chain connects TRBV20-1 to TRBJ2-2; weak D call: TRBD2 (6 bases). The germline gives CDR1 DFQATT, CDR2 SNEGSKA (reference sequence). The V end was cut by 3 bases, the J end by 2 bases, with 13 bases between. This CDR3 has 15 amino acids. Written as DNA, the CDR3 is TGCAGTGCTAGTGCCAGCGGGCACAACACCGGGGAGCTGTTTTTT. It translates to CSASASGHNTGELFF.

This sequence joins TRBV7-2 and TRBJ2-3, with D tentatively TRBD2 (6 bases). CDR3 length equals 14 residues. In germline, CDR1 is SGHTA, CDR2 FQGNSA. With 5 bases removed from V and 6 bases from J, the gap between germline ends came to 15 bases. CDR3 in amino acids: CASSPGLELDTQYF. Written as DNA, the CDR3 is TGTGCCAGCAGCCCGGGACTGGAGCTGGATACGCAGTATTTT.

The chain has TRBV10-3 and TRBJ2-1; 7 bases match TRBD1. Germline lookup yields CDR1 ENHRY and CDR2 SYGVKD. The CDR3 extends over 11 amino acids. With V trimmed by 6 bases and J by 10 bases, 3 bases remained unmatched. The DNA for the CDR3 is TGTGCCATCAGCGCGACAGGGGAGCAGTTCTTC. Its protein is CAISATGEQFF.

This clone was found a few times. This sequence joins TRBV7-2 and TRBJ2-6, with unresolved D. Germline assignment: CDR1 SGHTA and CDR2 FQGNSA. The V and J ends lost 3 bases and 0 bases respectively, with 6 bases between them. This CDR3 region has 15 residues. The CDR3 nucleotides are TGTGCCAGCAGCTTTAAGGGCTCTGGGGCCAACGTCCTGACTTTC. Protein sequence: CASSFKGSGANVLTF.

This chain uses TRBV28 with TRBJ2-7; D uncertain. Germline V gene lookup returns CDR1 MDHEN and CDR2 SYDVKM. V lost 3 bases to trimming and J lost 2 bases, with 5 bases between them. This CDR3 contains 12 residues. The CDR3: CASSLSPYEQYF. The DNA for the CDR3 is TGTGCCAGCAGTTTGAGCCCCTACGAGCAGTACTTC.

V is TRBV10-1 and J is TRBJ1-6; no clear D. V lost 4 bases, J lost 7 bases, and 14 bases lay in between. Germline CDR1 WNHNN, CDR2 SYGVQD (reference sequence). This CDR3 contains 15 residues. In nucleotides, the CDR3 is TGCGCCAGCAGTGTGCAGTATCTCGGGAATTCACCCCTCCACTTT. It codes for CASSVQYLGNSPLHF.

The J gene is TRBJ2-2, the V gene TRBV5-1; 8 positions match TRBD1. Germline CDR1 reads SGHRS; CDR2 reads YFSETQ. The CDR3 consists of 16 residues. V lost 1 base, J lost 4 bases, and 6 bases stayed unmatched. CDR3 protein: CASSLYWTGSTGELFF. The CDR3 DNA reads TGCGCCAGCAGCTTGTACTGGACAGGGTCCACCGGGGAGCTGTTTTTT. Full variable domain (remainder filled in from reference TRBV5-1 and TRBJ2-2): KAGVTQTPRYLIKTRGQQVTLSCSPISGHRSVSWYQQTPGQGLQFLFEYFSETQRNKGNFPGRFSGRQFSNSRSEMNVSTLELGDSALYLCASSLYWTGSTGELFFGEGSRLTVL.

The V call is TRBV6-6, the J call TRBJ2-1; 13 bases align to TRBD2. The CDR3 sequence is 15 residues long. After removal of 6 bases from V and 7 bases from J, the junction contained 6 bases not matched to a gene. Germline loops: CDR1 MNHNY, CDR2 SVGAGI (reference sequence). The CDR3 is CASSPLAGGPNEQFF. The CDR3 DNA sequence: TGTGCCAGCAGCCCACTAGCGGGAGGGCCAAATGAGCAGTTCTTC.

The chain carries TRBV29-1 and TRBJ1-1, with a possible D match to TRBD1 (6 bases). The V and J ends lost 2 bases and 1 base respectively, with 8 bases between them. Germline V gene data show CDR1 as SQVTM and CDR2 as ANQGSEA. The CDR3 sequence is 13 residues long. The CDR3 bases are TGCAGCGTTGAAAGGACAGAGAACACTGAAGCTTTCTTT. This translates into CSVERTENTEAFF.

The CDR3 coding sequence is TGTGCCAGTAGTAACACAGGGGGAGGCACTGAAGCTTTCTTT. Translated, it gives CASSNTGGGTEAFF. The chain recombines TRBV19 with TRBJ1-1, with TRBD1 matching 8 bases. CDR1 is LNHDA and CDR2 is SQIVND in the germline V gene (reference sequence). The trim removed 4 bases at V and 4 bases at J, leaving 5 bases unmatched. CDR3 length equals 14 residues.

The chain couples TRBV28 to TRBJ2-7, with D uncertain. The CDR3 loop spans 12 amino acids. The germline V and J ends were trimmed by 3 bases and 3 bases, with 6 bases remaining between them. Germline loops: CDR1 MDHEN, CDR2 SYDVKM. The CDR3 reads CASSLAFYEQYF. The CDR3, as DNA: TGTGCCAGCAGTTTGGCCTTCTACGAGCAGTACTTC.

The chain joins TRBV12-3 or TRBV12-4 to TRBJ2-3; D may be TRBD2 (6 bases). The CDR3 runs to 13 residues. Trimming stripped 2 bases from V and 3 bases from J, with 6 bases between. The CDR3 DNA reads TGTGCCAGCAGTTTAAGCGGGACAGATACGCAGTATTTT. Translation gives CASSLSGTDTQYF.

The rearrangement links TRBV6-1 to TRBJ1-5; D gene uncertain. Germline V lookup: CDR1 MNHNS, CDR2 SASEGT. The V and J ends lost 2 bases and 15 bases respectively, with 17 bases between them. The CDR3 spans 13 residues. The CDR3 loop is CASSEILGLLPHF. The DNA for the CDR3 is TGTGCCAGCAGTGAAATCCTAGGACTTCTGCCGCATTTT.

V is TRBV5-1 and J is TRBJ1-3, with TRBD1 matching over 7 bases. CDR3 length: 17 amino acids. V was pared by 4 bases and J by 0 bases, with 10 bases of the junction left unmatched. Germline assignment: CDR1 SGHRS and CDR2 YFSETQ. The CDR3 spells CASSQGTARGSGNTIYF. CDR3 in DNA: TGCGCCAGCAGCCAAGGGACAGCGAGAGGCTCTGGAAACACCATATATTTT.

This chain connects TRBV15 to TRBJ1-2; D remains ambiguous. V was pared by 0 bases and J by 8 bases, with 13 bases between. The germline V gene encodes CDR1 LNHNV and CDR2 YYDKDF (reference sequence). The CDR3 runs 14 residues. This CDR3 reads CATSRDPEASGYTF. The DNA of the CDR3 is TGTGCCACCAGCAGAGATCCAGAAGCCAGCGGCTACACCTTC. Drawing the rest from reference TRBV15 and TRBJ1-2, the complete variable domain is DAMVIQNPRYQVTQFGKPVTLSCSQTLNHNVMYWYQQKSSQAPKLLFHYYDKDFNNEADTPDNFQSRRPNTSFCFLDIRSPGLGDTAMYLCATSRDPEASGYTFGSGTRLTVV.

CDR3 protein: CASSNTEAFF. The CDR3 DNA reads as TGTGCCAGTAGTAACACTGAAGCTTTCTTT. V usage is TRBV19 and J usage is TRBJ1-1; D unresolved. The V and J ends lost 4 bases and 3 bases respectively, with 0 bases between them. Germline V gene sequence: CDR1 LNHDA, CDR2 SQIVND (reference sequence). The CDR3 is made up of 10 amino acids.

This clone was seen more than once but under ten times. The chain recombines TRBV2 with TRBJ2-1; TRBD2 is a possible D gene (6 bases). CDR1 and CDR2 (germline): SNHLY, FYNNEI. V lost 4 bases and J 12 bases, leaving 16 bases between the germline ends. The CDR3 consists of 13 residues. CDR3 loop: CASSVLALGVQFF. CDR3 in DNA: TGTGCCAGCAGTGTACTAGCTCTAGGTGTGCAGTTCTTC.

V and J are TRBV28 and TRBJ2-5; unclear D gene. The CDR3 covers 16 residues. Germline CDR1 MDHEN, CDR2 SYDVKM. V lost 4 bases and J lost 1, with 16 bases in between. In nucleotides, the CDR3 is TGTGCCAGCAGTTCATTATCCCCAAGCCTCCAAGAGACCCAGTACTTC. It yields the protein CASSSLSPSLQETQYF.